This T cell receptor beta chain derives from a study of blood T cells in healthy people across ages. Germline V lookup: CDR1 DFQATT, CDR2 SNEGSKA (reference sequence). V was cut by 5 bases and J by 5 bases, with 18 bases left in between. There are 15 residues in the CDR3. A second PCR of about 6 to 12 cycles used a sample-barcoded 5' primer and a J-beta primer mix. One entry per CDR3 protein results from TCRdb running MiXCR on the 5' RACE reads. In the table there are roughly 560,000 distinct CDR3 sequences, less than 25% of which are singletons. This sample was also put to use in a study of T cells of mothers and their children. From that report: Each child contributed about 3 million TCR beta CDR3 reads, while each mother contributed over 8.5 million.

Sequencing was done on a sample of blood. This clonotype was obtained from a boy under 18 in good health. V is TRBV20-1 and J is TRBJ2-2; D perhaps matches TRBD1 (5 bases). The CDR3 spells CSAPPRWGRTGELFF. Here the CDR3 DNA reads TGCAGTGCTCCCCCCCGGTGGGGCCGGACCGGGGAGCTGTTTTTT.